The 22 T cell receptor beta chains given below trace back to one sample, sequenced in a study of radiation and T cells in renal cell carcinoma (TCRdb year 2020). Reading the label with the study, this specimen's time point is: tumor resected at nephrectomy. The treatment or condition tag for this specimen amounts to: 15 Gy SBRT to primary tumor, nephrectomy 4 weeks later. Preparation of the library involved the immunoSEQ multiplex PCR assay. Sourced from immuneACCESS, this table was stored by TCRdb with only in-frame sequences that have V and J called. A share of the clones is absent; for the studies checked, an unresolved V gene accounts for under half, and the remainder has no known explanation. Here the sample has some 14,000 clones; around three fifths occur a single time. Of the sample, 25% to 30% falls within the top ten clones. Source: tumor tissue, taken from a patient whose treatment included radiotherapy and nephrectomy. The receptors were gathered from a woman between 65 and 79 years old with renal cell carcinoma.

The table lists this clone with many counts. V is TRBV29-1 and J is TRBJ1-4; tentative D call: TRBD1 (6 bases). CDR1 is SQVTM, CDR2 ANQGSEA, per germline. Deletions cut 7 bases from V and 3 bases from J, with 12 bases between. The CDR3 runs to 13 residues. The CDR3 nucleotides are TGCAGCGGATGGGACAAGGCTAATGAAAAACTGTTTTTT. As protein: CSGWDKANEKLFF.

The V and J genes are TRBV2 and TRBJ1-4; possibly TRBD1 for D (6 bases). Germline loops: CDR1 SNHLY, CDR2 FYNNEI. V was shortened by 5 bases and J by 2 bases, with 12 bases between the two germline ends. This CDR3 is 15 amino acids long. The CDR3 DNA reads TGTGCCAGCAGTCCTCGACAGGATACTAATGAAAAACTGTTTTTT. Amino acid sequence: CASSPRQDTNEKLFF.

V gene TRBV27 combines with J gene TRBJ2-7; 10 bases map to TRBD1. The V gene's germline CDR1 is MNHEY and CDR2 SMNVEV (reference sequence). Losses at the gene ends were 7 bases for V and 6 bases for J; bases not matched to a gene: 12. The CDR3 is 15 amino acids. Here the CDR3 DNA reads TGTGCCAGCATCTCGTCCGGGACAGGGGCCTCCGAGCAGTACTTC. Amino acid sequence: CASISSGTGASEQYF.

Here the CDR3 reads CASSEARGLGGDIQYF. DNA for the CDR3: TGTGCCAGCAGCGAAGCCAGGGGGCTGGGGGGAGACATTCAGTACTTC. The chain couples TRBV9 to TRBJ2-4, with 8 bases lining up with TRBD1. This CDR3 contains 16 residues. The V gene end was trimmed by 3 bases and the J gene end by 8 bases; junction bases not matched to a gene: 13. Looked up from germline, CDR1 is SGDLS and CDR2 is YYNGEE.

The table lists this clone with a few counts. J is TRBJ1-5 and V is TRBV19, with a possible D match to TRBD1 (6 bases). The CDR3 has 14 amino acids. The germline gives CDR1 LNHDA, CDR2 SQIVND (reference sequence). The V end was cut by 5 bases, the J end by 5 bases, with 13 bases between. The CDR3 coding sequence is TGTGCCAGTAGTTACGGGACATCTGATCAGCCCCAGCATTTT. This encodes CASSYGTSDQPQHF.

This sequence joins TRBV25-1 and TRBJ2-7, with D hard to call. Germline values: CDR1 MGHDK, CDR2 SYGVNS. V lost 1 base and J 3 bases, leaving 7 bases between the germline ends. This CDR3 has 13 residues. DNA for the CDR3: TGTGCCAGCAGTGAATTGGGCTTCTACGAGCAGTACTTC. Protein sequence: CASSELGFYEQYF.

Worth noting for this clone: Other DNA sequences in this specimen translate into the identical CDR3. The chain has TRBV19 and TRBJ2-2; D is undetermined. CDR3 length: 13 amino acids. From germline, CDR1 is LNHDA and CDR2 SQIVND (reference sequence). V lost 4 bases to trimming and J lost 0 bases, with 3 bases between them. CDR3 nucleotides: TGTGCCAGTAGTAACCCGAACACCGGGGAGCTGTTTTTT. This sequence encodes CASSNPNTGELFF.

This chain connects TRBV19 to TRBJ1-5, with D possibly being TRBD1 (5 bases). Trimming removed 6 bases from V and 2 bases from J, with 17 bases in between. This CDR3 region has 16 residues. Germline V lookup: CDR1 LNHDA, CDR2 SQIVND (reference sequence). The CDR3 nucleotides are TGTGCCAGTAGGACCGACTGGGGGTCCCGCAATCAGCCCCAGCATTTT. This gives the protein CASRTDWGSRNQPQHF.

The chain uses TRBV9 and TRBJ1-2; maybe TRBD1 (6 bases). With 3 bases removed from V and 4 bases from J, the gap between germline ends came to 10 bases. This CDR3 has 13 amino acids. Germline CDR1 and CDR2: SGDLS and YYNGEE. The CDR3 DNA reads TGTGCCAGCAGCGGGACACAGGGCTATGGCTACACCTTC. Translated: CASSGTQGYGYTF.

The rearrangement joins TRBV21-1 to TRBJ2-1. TRBV21-1 is a recognized pseudogene. The CDR3 is 11 residues long. The DNA of the CDR3 is TGTGCCAGCAGCGAGGCAGGCGAGCAGTTCTTC. Translating gives CASSEAGEQFF.

CDR3 nucleotide sequence: TGTGCCAGCAGCTTAGGGACTAGCACGAGCTCCTACAATGAGCAGTTCTTC. It codes for CASSLGTSTSSYNEQFF. This chain links TRBV7-2 with TRBJ2-1, with 8 bases that match TRBD2. Per the germline V gene, CDR1 is SGHTA and CDR2 is FQGNSA. CDR3 length: 17 amino acids. After removal of 1 base from V and 0 bases from J, the junction contained 5 bases not matched to a gene.

V and J are TRBV6-1 and TRBJ1-4; TRBD1 matches 10 bases. The CDR3 length is 16 residues. Trimming cost V 2 bases and J 6 bases; bases outside gene matches: 6. Germline V lookup: CDR1 MNHNS, CDR2 SASEGT. This chain's CDR3 is CASSERLGTGDEKLFF. The CDR3 bases are TGTGCCAGCAGTGAAAGATTAGGGACAGGGGATGAAAAACTGTTTTTT.

This chain connects TRBV29-1 to TRBJ2-1, with D perhaps TRBD2 (6 bases). V was shortened by 7 bases and J by 9 bases, with 13 bases between the two germline ends. Per germline, CDR1 SQVTM and CDR2 ANQGSEA. There are 11 residues in the CDR3. CDR3 in amino acids: CSGDFSSEQFF. The CDR3 DNA reads TGCAGCGGGGACTTTTCCAGTGAGCAGTTCTTC.

V and J are TRBV9 and TRBJ1-5, with a weak D call TRBD1 (6 bases). This CDR3 contains 15 residues. Trimming removed 0 bases at V and 2 bases at J, with 9 bases between. Germline CDR1 reads SGDLS; CDR2 reads YYNGEE. CDR3 loop: CASSVGPGGNQPQHF. CDR3 nucleotides: TGTGCCAGCAGCGTAGGTCCAGGGGGCAATCAGCCCCAGCATTTT.

This clone was detected only a few times. V gene TRBV15 combines with J gene TRBJ2-7; D could derive from TRBD1 or TRBD2 (5 bases each). V shed 0 bases and J shed 0 bases, with 9 bases lying between them. This CDR3 is 15 amino acids long. The germline V gene has CDR1 LNHNV and CDR2 YYDKDF (reference sequence). As DNA, the CDR3 is TGTGCCACCAGCAGAGAGGGGACGGTCTCCTACGAGCAGTACTTC. It codes for CATSREGTVSYEQYF.

V usage is TRBV7-6 and J usage is TRBJ2-1; 8 nucleotides agree with TRBD2. V gave up 0 bases and J gave up 6 bases; unmatched junction bases: 13. Germline-derived CDR1 and CDR2 are SGHVS and FNYEAQ. CDR3 length: 18 residues. The CDR3 region is CASSLATPTSVDPNEQFF. For the CDR3, the DNA is TGTGCCAGCAGCTTAGCTACCCCGACTAGCGTCGACCCCAATGAGCAGTTCTTC.

The chain recombines TRBV4-1 with TRBJ1-4; D unclear. V dropped 1 base and J dropped 4 bases, with 10 bases sitting between them. Germline values: CDR1 MGHRA, CDR2 YSYEKL. The CDR3 covers 15 residues. The chain's CDR3 is CASSQVTRSNEKLFF. The CDR3 DNA reads TGCGCCAGCAGCCAAGTCACCCGAAGTAATGAAAAACTGTTTTTT.

V is TRBV27 and J is TRBJ2-5, with 10 bases lining up with TRBD2. CDR1 and CDR2 (germline): MNHEY, SMNVEV (reference sequence). The CDR3 spans 15 residues. The junction had 10 bases not matched to a gene; V was cut back by 7 bases and J by 5 bases. CDR3 sequence (DNA): TGTGCCAGCACCGGATCTAGCGGGAGAGAGGAGACCCAGTACTTC. Protein: CASTGSSGREETQYF.

The chain links TRBV5-1 to TRBJ2-3, with TRBD2 matching over 14 bases. This CDR3 spans 17 amino acids. From germline, CDR1 is SGHRS and CDR2 YFSETQ. The V and J ends lost 0 bases and 6 bases, in that order; junction bases with no gene match: 6. The CDR3 DNA reads as TGCGCCAGCAGCTTGGGGGGACTAGCGGGAGCTGGCGATACGCAGTATTTT. Translating gives CASSLGGLAGAGDTQYF.

This sequence joins TRBV27 and TRBJ1-5; 8 nucleotides align to TRBD1. CDR3 length equals 17 residues. In germline, CDR1 is MNHEY, CDR2 SMNVEV (reference sequence). With 5 bases clipped from V and 2 bases from J, the junction kept 11 bases outside the gene matches. The CDR3 sequence: CASSPYPQGVGNQPQHF. The CDR3 DNA is TGTGCCAGCAGTCCATACCCACAGGGGGTCGGCAATCAGCCCCAGCATTTT.

The V and J genes are TRBV18 and TRBJ2-3, with 8 bases matching TRBD2. The CDR3 spans 15 residues. Germline V lookup: CDR1 KGHSH, CDR2 LQKENI. After removal of 5 bases from V and 6 bases from J, the junction contained 10 bases not matched to a gene. The CDR3 loop is CASSGLAMAGDTQYF. CDR3 nucleotide sequence: TGTGCCAGCTCAGGACTAGCTATGGCTGGGGATACGCAGTATTTT.

The rearrangement uses TRBV7-7 and TRBJ2-2; 8 bases are a match to TRBD1. The germline gives CDR1 SSHAT, CDR2 FNYEAQ (reference sequence). The CDR3 covers 15 residues. J lost 2 bases, V lost 6 bases, and 5 bases had no gene match. CDR3: CASRAGQDNTGELFF. CDR3 DNA: TGTGCCAGCAGGGCGGGACAGGACAACACCGGGGAGCTGTTTTTT.